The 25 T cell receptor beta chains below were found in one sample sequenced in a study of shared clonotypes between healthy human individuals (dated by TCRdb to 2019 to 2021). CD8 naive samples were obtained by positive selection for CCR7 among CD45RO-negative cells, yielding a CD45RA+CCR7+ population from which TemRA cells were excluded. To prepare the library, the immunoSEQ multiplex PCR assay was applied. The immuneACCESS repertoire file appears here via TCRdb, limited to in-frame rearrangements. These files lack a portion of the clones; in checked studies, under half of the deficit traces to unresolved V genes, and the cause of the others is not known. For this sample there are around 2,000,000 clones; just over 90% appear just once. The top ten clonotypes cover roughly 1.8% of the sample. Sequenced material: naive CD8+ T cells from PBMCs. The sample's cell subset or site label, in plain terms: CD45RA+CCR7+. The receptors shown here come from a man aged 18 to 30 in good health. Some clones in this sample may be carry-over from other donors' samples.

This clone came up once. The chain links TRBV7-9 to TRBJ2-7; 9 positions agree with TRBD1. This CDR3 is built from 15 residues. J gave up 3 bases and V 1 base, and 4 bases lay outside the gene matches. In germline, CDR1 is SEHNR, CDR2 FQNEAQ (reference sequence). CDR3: CASSLGDRVSYEQYF. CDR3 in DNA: TGTGCCAGCAGCTTAGGGGACAGGGTAAGCTACGAGCAGTACTTC.

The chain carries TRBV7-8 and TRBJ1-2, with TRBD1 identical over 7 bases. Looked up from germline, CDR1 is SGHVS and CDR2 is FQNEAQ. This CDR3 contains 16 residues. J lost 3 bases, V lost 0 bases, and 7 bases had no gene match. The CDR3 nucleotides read TGTGCCAGCAGCTTAGCGATGACAGGGCGACACTATGGCTACACCTTC. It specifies CASSLAMTGRHYGYTF.

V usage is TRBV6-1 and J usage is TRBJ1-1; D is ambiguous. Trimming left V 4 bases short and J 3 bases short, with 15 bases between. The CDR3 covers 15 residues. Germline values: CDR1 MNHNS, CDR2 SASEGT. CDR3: CASSVLWGSDTEAFF. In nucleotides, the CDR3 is TGTGCCAGCAGTGTTCTGTGGGGTTCTGACACTGAAGCTTTCTTT.

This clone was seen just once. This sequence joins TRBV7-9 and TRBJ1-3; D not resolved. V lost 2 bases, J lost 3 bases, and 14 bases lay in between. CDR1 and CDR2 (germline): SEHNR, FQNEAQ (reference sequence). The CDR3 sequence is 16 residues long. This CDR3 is CASSLLGRTYGNTIYF. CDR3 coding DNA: TGTGCCAGCAGCTTATTAGGCAGGACGTATGGAAACACCATATATTTT.

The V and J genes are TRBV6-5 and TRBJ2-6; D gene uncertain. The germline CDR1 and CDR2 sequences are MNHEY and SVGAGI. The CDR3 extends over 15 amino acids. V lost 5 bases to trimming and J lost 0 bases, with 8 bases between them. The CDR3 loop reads CASSPDYSGANVLTF. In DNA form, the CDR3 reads TGTGCCAGCAGTCCTGATTACTCTGGGGCCAACGTCCTGACTTTC.

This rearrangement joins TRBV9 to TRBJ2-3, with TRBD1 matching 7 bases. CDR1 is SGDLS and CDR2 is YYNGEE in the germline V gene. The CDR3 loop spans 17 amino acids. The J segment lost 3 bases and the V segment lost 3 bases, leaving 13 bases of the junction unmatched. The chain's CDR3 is CASSANDRAFATDTQYF. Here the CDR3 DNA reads TGTGCCAGCAGCGCGAACGACAGGGCTTTCGCGACAGATACGCAGTATTTT.

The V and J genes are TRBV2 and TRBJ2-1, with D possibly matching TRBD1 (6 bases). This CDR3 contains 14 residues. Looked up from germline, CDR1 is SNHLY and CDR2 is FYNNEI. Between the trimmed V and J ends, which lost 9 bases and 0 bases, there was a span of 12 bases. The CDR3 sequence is CASKDRNSYNEQFF. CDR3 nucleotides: TGTGCCAGTAAGGACAGAAACTCCTACAATGAGCAGTTCTTC.

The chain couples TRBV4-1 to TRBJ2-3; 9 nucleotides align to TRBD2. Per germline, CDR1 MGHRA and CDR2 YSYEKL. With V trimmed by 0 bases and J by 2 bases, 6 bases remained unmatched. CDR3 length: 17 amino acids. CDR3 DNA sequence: TGCGCCAGCAGCCAAGATGGCCTAGCGGGATACACAGATACGCAGTATTTT. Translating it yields CASSQDGLAGYTDTQYF.

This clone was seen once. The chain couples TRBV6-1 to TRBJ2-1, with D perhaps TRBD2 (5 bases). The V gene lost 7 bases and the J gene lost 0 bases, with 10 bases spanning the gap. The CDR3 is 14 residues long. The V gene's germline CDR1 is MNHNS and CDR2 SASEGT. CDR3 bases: TGTGCCAGCAATAGGCGGGCCTCCTACAATGAGCAGTTCTTC. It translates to CASNRRASYNEQFF.

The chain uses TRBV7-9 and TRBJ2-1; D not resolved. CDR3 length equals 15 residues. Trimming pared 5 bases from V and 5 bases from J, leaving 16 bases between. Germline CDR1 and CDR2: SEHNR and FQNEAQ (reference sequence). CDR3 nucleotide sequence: TGTGCCAGCAGCCCCGGCGCGCCCCGGGACAATGAGCAGTTCTTC. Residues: CASSPGAPRDNEQFF. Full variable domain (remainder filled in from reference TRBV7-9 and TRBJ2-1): DTGVSQNPRHKITKRGQNVTFRCDPISEHNRLYWYRQTLGQGPEFLTYFQNEAQLEKSRLLSDRFSAERPKGSFSTLEIQRTEQGDSAMYLCASSPGAPRDNEQFFGPGTRLTVL.

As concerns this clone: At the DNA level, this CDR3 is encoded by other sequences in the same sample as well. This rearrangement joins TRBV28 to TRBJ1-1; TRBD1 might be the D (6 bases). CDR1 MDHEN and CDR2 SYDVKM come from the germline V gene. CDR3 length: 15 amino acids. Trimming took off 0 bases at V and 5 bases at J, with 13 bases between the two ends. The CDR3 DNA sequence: TGTGCCAGCAGTTTATGGCGAGGGGGGGGAACTGAAGCTTTCTTT. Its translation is CASSLWRGGGTEAFF.

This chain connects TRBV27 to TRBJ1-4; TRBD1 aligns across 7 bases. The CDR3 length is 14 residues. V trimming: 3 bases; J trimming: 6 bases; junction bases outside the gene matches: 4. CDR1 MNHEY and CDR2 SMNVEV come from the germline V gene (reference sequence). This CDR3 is CASSLRGPYEKLFF. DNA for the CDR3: TGTGCCAGCAGTTTGAGGGGGCCTTATGAAAAACTGTTTTTT.

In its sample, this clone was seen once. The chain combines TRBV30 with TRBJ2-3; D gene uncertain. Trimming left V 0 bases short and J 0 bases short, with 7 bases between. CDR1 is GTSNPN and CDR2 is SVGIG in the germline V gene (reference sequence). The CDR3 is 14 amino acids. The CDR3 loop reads CAWSVGTSTDTQYF. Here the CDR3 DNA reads TGTGCCTGGAGTGTAGGAACGAGCACAGATACGCAGTATTTT.

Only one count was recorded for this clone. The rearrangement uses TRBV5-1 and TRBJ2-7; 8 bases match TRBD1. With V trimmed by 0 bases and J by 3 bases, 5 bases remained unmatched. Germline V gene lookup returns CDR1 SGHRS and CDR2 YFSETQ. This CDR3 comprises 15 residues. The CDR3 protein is CASSLAMTGVYEQYF. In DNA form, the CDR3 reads TGCGCCAGCAGCTTGGCAATGACAGGGGTCTACGAGCAGTACTTC.

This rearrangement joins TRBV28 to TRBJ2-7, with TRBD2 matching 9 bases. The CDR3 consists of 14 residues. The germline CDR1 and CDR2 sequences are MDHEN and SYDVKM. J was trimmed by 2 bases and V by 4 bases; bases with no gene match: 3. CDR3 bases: TGTGCCAGCAGTTCACTAGCGGGTACCTACGAGCAGTACTTC. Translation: CASSSLAGTYEQYF.

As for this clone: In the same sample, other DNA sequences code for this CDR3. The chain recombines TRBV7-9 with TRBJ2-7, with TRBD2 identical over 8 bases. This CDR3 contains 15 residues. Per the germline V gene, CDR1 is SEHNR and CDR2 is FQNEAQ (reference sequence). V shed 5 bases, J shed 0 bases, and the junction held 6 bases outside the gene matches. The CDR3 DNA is TGTGCCAGCAGCCAAGGACTAGCAGGCTCCTACGAGCAGTACTTC. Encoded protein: CASSQGLAGSYEQYF.

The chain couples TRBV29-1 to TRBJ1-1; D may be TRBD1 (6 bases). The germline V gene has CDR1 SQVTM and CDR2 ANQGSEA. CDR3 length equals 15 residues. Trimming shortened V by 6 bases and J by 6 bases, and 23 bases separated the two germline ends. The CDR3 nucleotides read TGCAGCGTCCCCGGTTGGGGGCCCAATAACCCTGAAGCTTTCTTT. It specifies CSVPGWGPNNPEAFF.

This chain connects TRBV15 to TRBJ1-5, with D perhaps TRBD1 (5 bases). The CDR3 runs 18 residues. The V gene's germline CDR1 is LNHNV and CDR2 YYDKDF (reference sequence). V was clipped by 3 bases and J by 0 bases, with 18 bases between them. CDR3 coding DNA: TGTGCCACCAGCAGGAAAGGGACCTGGACCGATAGCAATCAGCCCCAGCATTTT. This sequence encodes CATSRKGTWTDSNQPQHF.

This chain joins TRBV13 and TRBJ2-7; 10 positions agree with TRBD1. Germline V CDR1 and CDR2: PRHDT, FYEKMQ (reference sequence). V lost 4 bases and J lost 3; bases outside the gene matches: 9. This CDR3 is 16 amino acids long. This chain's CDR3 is CASSSAKGQGNYEQYF. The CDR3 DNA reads TGTGCCAGCAGCTCCGCAAAGGGACAGGGGAACTACGAGCAGTACTTC.

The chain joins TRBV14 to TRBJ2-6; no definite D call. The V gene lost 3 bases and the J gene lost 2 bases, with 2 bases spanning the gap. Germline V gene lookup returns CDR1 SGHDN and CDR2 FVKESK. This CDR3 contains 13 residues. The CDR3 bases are TGTGCCAGCAGCCAGCCTGGGGCCAACGTCCTGACTTTC. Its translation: CASSQPGANVLTF.

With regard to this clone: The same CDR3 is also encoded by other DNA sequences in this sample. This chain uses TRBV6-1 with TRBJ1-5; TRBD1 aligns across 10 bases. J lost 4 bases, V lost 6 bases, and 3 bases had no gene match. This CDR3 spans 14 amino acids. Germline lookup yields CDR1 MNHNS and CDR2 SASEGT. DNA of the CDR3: TGTGCCAGCAGCCCGGGACAGGGGAATCAGCCCCAGCATTTT. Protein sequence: CASSPGQGNQPQHF.

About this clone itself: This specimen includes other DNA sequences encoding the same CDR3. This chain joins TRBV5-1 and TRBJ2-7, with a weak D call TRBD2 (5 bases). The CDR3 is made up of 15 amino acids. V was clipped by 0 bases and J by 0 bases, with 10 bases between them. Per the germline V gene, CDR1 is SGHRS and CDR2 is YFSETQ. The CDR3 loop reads CASSLVSGSSYEQYF. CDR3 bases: TGCGCCAGCAGCTTGGTGTCGGGAAGCTCCTACGAGCAGTACTTC.

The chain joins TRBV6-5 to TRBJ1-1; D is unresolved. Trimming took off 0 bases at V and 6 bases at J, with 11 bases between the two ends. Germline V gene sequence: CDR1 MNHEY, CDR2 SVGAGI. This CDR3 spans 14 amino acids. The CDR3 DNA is TGTGCCAGCAGTTACTCGTGGCCATTCTCTGAAGCTTTCTTT. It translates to CASSYSWPFSEAFF.

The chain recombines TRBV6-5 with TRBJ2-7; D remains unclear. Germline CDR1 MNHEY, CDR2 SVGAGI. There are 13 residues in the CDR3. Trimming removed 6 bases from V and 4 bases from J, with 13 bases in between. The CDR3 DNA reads TGTGCCAGCAGCCTCTCTCAATATTACGAGCAGTACTTC. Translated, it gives CASSLSQYYEQYF.

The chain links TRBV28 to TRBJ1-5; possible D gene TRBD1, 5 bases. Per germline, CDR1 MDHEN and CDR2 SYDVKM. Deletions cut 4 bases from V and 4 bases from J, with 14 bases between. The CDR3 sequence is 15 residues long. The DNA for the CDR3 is TGTGCCAGCAGTTCCCGCTTGGAGGGGAATCAGCCCCAGCATTTT. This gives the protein CASSSRLEGNQPQHF.